The entry that follows covers one T cell receptor beta chain sequence. Generated by immunoSEQ multiplex PCR, the TCRdb table keeps only in-frame clones and is missing some. The table has under 200,000 clones, about three quarters seen once. This specimen comes from a study of blood T cell repertoires in COVID-19. With V trimmed by 6 bases and J by 4 bases, 12 bases remained unmatched. Germline CDR1 reads MRHNA; CDR2 reads SNTAGT. The CDR3 runs to 16 residues. The chain links TRBV6-4 to TRBJ1-2, with 9 bases identical to TRBD1. Sequencing was done on a sample of peripheral blood. The source is a man in his sixties with acute or convalescent COVID-19. CDR3 amino acids: CASRDIQGAQGYGYTF. The CDR3 nucleotides are TGTGCCAGCAGGGACATACAGGGGGCGCAAGGCTATGGCTACACCTTC.